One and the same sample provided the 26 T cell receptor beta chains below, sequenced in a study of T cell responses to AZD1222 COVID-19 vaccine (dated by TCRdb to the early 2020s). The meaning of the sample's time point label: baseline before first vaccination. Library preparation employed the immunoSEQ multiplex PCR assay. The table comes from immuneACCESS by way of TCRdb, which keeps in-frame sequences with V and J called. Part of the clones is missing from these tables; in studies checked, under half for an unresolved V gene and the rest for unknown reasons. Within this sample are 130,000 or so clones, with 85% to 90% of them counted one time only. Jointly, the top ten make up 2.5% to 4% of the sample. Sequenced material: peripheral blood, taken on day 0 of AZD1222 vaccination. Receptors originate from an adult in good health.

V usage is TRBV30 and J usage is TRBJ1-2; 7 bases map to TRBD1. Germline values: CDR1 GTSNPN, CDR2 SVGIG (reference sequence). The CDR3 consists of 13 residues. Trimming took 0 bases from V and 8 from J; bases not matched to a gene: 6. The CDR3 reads CAWSVEGAYGYTF. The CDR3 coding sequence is TGTGCCTGGAGTGTCGAGGGGGCTTACGGCTACACCTTC.

CDR3 nucleotide sequence: TGTGCCAGCCGGCCTAAGACTTCGAACACCGGGGAGCTGTTTTTT. Protein sequence: CASRPKTSNTGELFF. The chain joins TRBV5-5 to TRBJ2-2, with D uncertain. Germline loops: CDR1 SGHKS, CDR2 YYEKEE (reference sequence). With 7 bases removed from V and 0 bases from J, the gap between germline ends came to 13 bases. The CDR3 totals 15 residues.

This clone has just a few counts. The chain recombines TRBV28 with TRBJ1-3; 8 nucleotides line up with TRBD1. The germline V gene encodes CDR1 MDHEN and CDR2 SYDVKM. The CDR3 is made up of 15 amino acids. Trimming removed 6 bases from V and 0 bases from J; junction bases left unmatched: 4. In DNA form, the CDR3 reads TGTGCCAGCAGGGGGCAGGGGGCCTCTGGAAACACCATATATTTT. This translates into CASRGQGASGNTIYF.

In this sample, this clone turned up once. DNA for the CDR3: TGCGCCAGCAGCTTTGGCACAGCCGCTGGAAACACCATATATTTT. Translated, it gives CASSFGTAAGNTIYF. This chain connects TRBV5-1 to TRBJ1-3, with D hard to call. Trimming left V 2 bases short and J 2 bases short, with 11 bases between. The CDR3 runs 15 residues. Germline lookup yields CDR1 SGHRS and CDR2 YFSETQ.

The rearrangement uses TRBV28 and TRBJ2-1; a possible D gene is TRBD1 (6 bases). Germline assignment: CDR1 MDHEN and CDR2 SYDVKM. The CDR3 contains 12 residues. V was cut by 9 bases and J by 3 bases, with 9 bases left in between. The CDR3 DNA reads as TGTGCCAGTAGGACAGTCTACAATGAGCAGTTCTTC. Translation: CASRTVYNEQFF.

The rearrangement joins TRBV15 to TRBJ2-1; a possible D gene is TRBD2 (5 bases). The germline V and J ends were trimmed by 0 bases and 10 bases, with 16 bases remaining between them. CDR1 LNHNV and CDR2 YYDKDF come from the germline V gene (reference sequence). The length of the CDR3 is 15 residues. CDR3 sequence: CATSRDLEGSGEQFF. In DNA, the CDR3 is TGTGCCACCAGCAGAGATCTCGAGGGATCGGGGGAGCAGTTCTTC.

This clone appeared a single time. The CDR3 bases are TGCAGCGTTGCCGACCCGGGCAGCGGGACGTTGAAGACCCCTAACTATGGCTACACCTTC. Translated, it gives CSVADPGSGTLKTPNYGYTF. The V call is TRBV29-1, the J call TRBJ1-2, with D possibly being TRBD1 (5 bases). The CDR3 has 20 amino acids. Trimming shortened V by 4 bases and J by 0 bases, and 30 bases separated the two germline ends. Germline assignment: CDR1 SQVTM and CDR2 ANQGSEA.

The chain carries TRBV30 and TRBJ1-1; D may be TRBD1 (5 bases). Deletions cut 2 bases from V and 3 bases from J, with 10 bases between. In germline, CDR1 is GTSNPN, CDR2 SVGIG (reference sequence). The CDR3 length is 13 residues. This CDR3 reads CAWSMGGDTEAFF. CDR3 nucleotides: TGTGCCTGGAGTATGGGGGGTGACACTGAAGCTTTCTTT.

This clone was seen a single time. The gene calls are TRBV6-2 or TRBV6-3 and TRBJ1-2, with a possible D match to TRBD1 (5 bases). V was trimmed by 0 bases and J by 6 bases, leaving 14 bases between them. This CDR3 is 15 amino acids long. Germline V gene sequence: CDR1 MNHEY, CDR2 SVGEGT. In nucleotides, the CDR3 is TGTGCCAGCAGTTACTCAGCCAGGGCGGTGGATGGCTACACCTTC. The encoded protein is CASSYSARAVDGYTF.

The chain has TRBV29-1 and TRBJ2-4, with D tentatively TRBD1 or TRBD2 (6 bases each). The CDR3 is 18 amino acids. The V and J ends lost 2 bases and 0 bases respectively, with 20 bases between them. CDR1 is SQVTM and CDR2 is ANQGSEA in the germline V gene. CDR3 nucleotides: TGCAGCGTTGAAAAGGGACCCGAACGGGGGCTAGCCAAAAACATTCAGTACTTC. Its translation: CSVEKGPERGLAKNIQYF.

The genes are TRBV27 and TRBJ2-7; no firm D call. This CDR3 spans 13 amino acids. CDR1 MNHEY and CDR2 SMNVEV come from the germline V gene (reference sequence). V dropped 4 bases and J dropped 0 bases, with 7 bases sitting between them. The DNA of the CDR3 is TGTGCCAGCAGTTCTACCCGCTCCTACGAGCAGTACTTC. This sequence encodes CASSSTRSYEQYF.

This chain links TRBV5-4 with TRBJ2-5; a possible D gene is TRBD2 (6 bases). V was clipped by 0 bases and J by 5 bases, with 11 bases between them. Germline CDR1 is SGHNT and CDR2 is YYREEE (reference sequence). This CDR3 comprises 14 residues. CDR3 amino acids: CASSLAGGEETQYF. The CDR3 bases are TGTGCCAGCAGCTTGGCCGGCGGGGAGGAGACCCAGTACTTC.

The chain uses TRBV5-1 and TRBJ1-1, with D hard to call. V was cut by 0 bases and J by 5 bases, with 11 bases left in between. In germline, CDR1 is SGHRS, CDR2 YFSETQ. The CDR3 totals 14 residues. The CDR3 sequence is CASSLDAIGTEAFF. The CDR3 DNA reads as TGCGCCAGCAGCTTGGACGCGATTGGGACTGAAGCTTTCTTT.

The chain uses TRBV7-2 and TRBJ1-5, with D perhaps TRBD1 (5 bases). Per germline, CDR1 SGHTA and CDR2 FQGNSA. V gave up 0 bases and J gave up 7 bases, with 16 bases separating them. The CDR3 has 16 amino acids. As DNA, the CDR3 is TGTGCCAGCAGCTTAGCCAAGACAGAAGGTAAACAGCCCCAGCATTTT. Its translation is CASSLAKTEGKQPQHF.

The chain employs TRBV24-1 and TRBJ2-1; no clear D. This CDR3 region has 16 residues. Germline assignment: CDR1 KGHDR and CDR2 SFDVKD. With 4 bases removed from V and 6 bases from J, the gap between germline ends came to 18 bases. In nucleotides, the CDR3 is TGTGCCACCAGTGACTCAACAAGGGCACTCGGCAATGAGCAGTTCTTC. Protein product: CATSDSTRALGNEQFF.

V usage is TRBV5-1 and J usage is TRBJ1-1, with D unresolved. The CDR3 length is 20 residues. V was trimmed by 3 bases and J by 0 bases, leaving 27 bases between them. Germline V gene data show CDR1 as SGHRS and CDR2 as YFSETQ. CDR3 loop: CASSSDATTNPPFMNTEAFF. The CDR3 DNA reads TGCGCCAGCAGCTCCGATGCAACGACCAATCCCCCTTTCATGAACACTGAAGCTTTCTTT. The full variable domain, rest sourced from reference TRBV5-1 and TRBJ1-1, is KAGVTQTPRYLIKTRGQQVTLSCSPISGHRSVSWYQQTPGQGLQFLFEYFSETQRNKGNFPGRFSGRQFSNSRSEMNVSTLELGDSALYLCASSSDATTNPPFMNTEAFFGQGTRLTVV.

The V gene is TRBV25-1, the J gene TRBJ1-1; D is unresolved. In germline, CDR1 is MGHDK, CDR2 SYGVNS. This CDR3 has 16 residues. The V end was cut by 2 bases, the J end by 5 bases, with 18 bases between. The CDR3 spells CASSEDRGWIGTEAFF. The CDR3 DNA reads TGTGCCAGCAGTGAAGATCGGGGTTGGATAGGGACTGAAGCTTTCTTT.

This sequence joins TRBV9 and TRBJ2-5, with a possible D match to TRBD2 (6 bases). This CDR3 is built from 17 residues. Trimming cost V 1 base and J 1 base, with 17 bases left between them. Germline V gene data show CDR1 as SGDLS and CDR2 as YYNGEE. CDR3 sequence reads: CASSVNPSGDSQETQYF. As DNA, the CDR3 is TGTGCCAGCAGCGTAAACCCCAGTGGGGACTCCCAAGAGACCCAGTACTTC.

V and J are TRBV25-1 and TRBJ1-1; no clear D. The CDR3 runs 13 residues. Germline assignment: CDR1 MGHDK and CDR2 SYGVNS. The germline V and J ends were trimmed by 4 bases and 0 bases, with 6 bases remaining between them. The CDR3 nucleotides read TGTGCCAGCAGTGTGGGGTTGAACACTGAAGCTTTCTTT. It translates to CASSVGLNTEAFF.

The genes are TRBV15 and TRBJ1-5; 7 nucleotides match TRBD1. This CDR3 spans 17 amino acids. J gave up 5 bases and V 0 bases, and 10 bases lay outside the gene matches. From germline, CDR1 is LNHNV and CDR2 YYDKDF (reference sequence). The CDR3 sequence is CATSRDLQGSGDQPQHF. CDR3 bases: TGTGCCACCAGCAGAGATCTACAGGGGAGCGGCGATCAGCCCCAGCATTTT.

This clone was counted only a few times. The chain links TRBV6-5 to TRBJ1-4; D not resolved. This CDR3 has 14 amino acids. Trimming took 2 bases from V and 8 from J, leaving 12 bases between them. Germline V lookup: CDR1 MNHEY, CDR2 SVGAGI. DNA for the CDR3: TGTGCCAGCAGTTACGCCGGGCACACCGAAAAACTGTTTTTT. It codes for CASSYAGHTEKLFF.

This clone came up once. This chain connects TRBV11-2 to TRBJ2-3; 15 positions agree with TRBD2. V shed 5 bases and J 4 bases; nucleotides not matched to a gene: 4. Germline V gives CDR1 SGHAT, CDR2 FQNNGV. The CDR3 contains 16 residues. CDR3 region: CASSRTSGRASDTQYF. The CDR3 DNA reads TGTGCCAGCAGCCGGACTAGCGGGAGGGCCTCAGATACGCAGTATTTT.

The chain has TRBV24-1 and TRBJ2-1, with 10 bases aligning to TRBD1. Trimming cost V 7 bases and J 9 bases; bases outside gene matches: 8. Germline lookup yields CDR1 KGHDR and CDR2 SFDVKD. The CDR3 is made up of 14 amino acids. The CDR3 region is CATRPTGGKGEQFF. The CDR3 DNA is TGTGCCACCAGACCGACAGGGGGCAAGGGTGAGCAGTTCTTC.

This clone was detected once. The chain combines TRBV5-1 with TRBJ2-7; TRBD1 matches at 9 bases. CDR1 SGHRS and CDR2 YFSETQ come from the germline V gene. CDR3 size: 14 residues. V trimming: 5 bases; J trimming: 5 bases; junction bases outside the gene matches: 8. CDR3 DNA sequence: TGCGCCAGCAGTCCCATGGGACAGGGCAACGAGCAGTACTTC. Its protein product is CASSPMGQGNEQYF.

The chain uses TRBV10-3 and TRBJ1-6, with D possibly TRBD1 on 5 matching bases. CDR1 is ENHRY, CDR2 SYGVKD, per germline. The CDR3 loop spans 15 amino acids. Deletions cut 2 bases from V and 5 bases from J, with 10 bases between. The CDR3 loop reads CAISETWGDNSPLHF. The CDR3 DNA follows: TGTGCCATCAGTGAGACCTGGGGGGATAATTCACCCCTCCACTTT.

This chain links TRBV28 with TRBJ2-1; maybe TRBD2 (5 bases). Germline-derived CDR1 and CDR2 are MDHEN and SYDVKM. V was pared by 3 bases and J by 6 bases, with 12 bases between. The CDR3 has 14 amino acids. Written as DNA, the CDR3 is TGTGCCAGCAGTTTGTCAGGACTCCTCAATGAGCAGTTCTTC. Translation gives CASSLSGLLNEQFF.